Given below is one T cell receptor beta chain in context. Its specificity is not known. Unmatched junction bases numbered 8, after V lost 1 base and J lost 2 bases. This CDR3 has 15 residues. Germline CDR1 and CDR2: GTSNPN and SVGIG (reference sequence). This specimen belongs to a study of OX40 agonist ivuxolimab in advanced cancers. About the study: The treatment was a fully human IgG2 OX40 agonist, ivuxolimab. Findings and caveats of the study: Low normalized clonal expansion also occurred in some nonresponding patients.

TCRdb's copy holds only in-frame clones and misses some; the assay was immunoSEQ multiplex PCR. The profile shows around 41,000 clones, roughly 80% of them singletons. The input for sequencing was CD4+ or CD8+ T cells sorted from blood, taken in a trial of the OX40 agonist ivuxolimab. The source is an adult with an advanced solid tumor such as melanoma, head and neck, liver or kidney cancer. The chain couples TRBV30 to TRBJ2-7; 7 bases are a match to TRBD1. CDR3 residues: CAWSAQTGIAYEQYF. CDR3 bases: TGTGCCTGGAGTGCCCAGACAGGGATTGCCTACGAGCAGTACTTC.